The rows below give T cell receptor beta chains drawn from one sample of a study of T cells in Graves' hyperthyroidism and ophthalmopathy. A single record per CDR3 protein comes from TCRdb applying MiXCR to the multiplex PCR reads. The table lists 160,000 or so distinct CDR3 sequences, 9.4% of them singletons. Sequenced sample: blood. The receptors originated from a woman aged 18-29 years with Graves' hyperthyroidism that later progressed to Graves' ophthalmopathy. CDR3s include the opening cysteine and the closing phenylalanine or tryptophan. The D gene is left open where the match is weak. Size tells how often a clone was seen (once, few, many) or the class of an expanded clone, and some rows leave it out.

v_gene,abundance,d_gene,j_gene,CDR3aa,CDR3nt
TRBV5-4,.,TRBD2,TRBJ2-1,CASSPGLAGGASYNEQFF,TGTGCCAGCAGCCCGGGACTAGCGGGAGGCGCCTCCTACAATGAGCAGTTCTTC
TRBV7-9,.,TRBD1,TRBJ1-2,CASSILTGDYGYTF,TGTGCCAGCAGCATATTAACAGGGGACTATGGCTACACCTTC
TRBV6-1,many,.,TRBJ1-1,CASSDRKNTEAFF,TGTGCCAGCAGTGACAGAAAGAACACTGAAGCTTTCTTT
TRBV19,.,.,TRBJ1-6,CATRQSSYNSPLHF,TGTGCCACAAGACAGAGCTCCTATAATTCACCCCTCCACTTT
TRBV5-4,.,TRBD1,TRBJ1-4,CASSSIGTGTTNEKLFF,TGTGCCAGCAGCTCCATAGGGACAGGCACAACTAATGAAAAACTGTTTTTT
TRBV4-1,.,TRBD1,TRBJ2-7,CASSQPRDSNYEQYF,TGCGCCAGCAGCCAACCCCGGGACAGCAACTACGAGCAGTACTTC
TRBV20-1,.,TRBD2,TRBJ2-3,CSAITGTSGGDTQYF,TGCAGTGCAATCACCGGGACTAGCGGGGGTGATACGCAGTATTTT
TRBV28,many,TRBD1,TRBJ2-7,CASRRQGAREQYF,TGTGCCAGCAGAAGACAGGGGGCGCGGGAGCAGTACTTC
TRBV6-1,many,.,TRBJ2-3,CASNLEASSTDTQYF,TGTGCCAGCAACCTTGAGGCTTCTAGCACAGATACGCAGTATTTT
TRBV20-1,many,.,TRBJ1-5,CSARWQNSNQPQHF,TGCAGTGCTAGATGGCAGAATAGCAATCAGCCCCAGCATTTT
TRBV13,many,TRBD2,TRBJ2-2,CASSFGTSFPGELFF,TGTGCCAGCAGCTTCGGGACTAGCTTTCCCGGGGAGCTGTTTTTT
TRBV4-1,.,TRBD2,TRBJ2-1,CASSQALTSGGIGEQFF,TGCGCCAGCAGCCAAGCCCTGACTAGCGGGGGGATCGGTGAGCAGTTCTTC
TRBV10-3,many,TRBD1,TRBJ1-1,CAISGQGLAFF,TGTGCCATCAGCGGACAGGGATTGGCTTTCTTT
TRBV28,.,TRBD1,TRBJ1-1,CASSQTYRGGTEAFF,TGTGCCAGCAGTCAAACCTACAGGGGGGGAACTGAAGCTTTCTTT
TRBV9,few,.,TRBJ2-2,CASSITGPGELFF,TGTGCCAGCAGCATAACAGGCCCAGGGGAGCTGTTTTTT
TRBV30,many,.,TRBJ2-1,CAWSVLWGEQFF,TGTGCCTGGAGTGTACTATGGGGTGAGCAGTTCTTC
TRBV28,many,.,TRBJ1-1,CASSLNIGTTEAFF,TGTGCCAGCAGTTTAAATATAGGGACTACTGAAGCTTTCTTT
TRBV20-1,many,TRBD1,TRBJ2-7,CSARTLRGNRAYEQYF,TGCAGTGCTAGAACCCTCAGGGGGAACAGAGCCTACGAGCAGTACTTC
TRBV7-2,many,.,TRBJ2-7,CASSFGRTSYEQYF,TGTGCCAGCAGCTTTGGCAGGACCTCCTACGAGCAGTACTTC
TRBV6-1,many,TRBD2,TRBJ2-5,CASSRSRLAVKETQYF,TGTGCCAGCAGTCGATCCCGACTAGCGGTAAAAGAGACCCAGTACTTC
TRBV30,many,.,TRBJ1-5,CAWGNGFQPQHF,TGTGCCTGGGGTAATGGTTTCCAGCCCCAGCATTTT
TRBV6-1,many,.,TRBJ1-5,CASTRTGGGNQPQHF,TGTGCCAGCACTAGGACCGGGGGTGGCAATCAGCCCCAGCATTTT
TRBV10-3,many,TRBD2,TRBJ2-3,CAISDGTSGKDTQYF,TGTGCCATCAGTGACGGGACTAGCGGGAAAGATACGCAGTATTTT
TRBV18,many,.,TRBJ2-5,CASSPLLQETQYF,TGTGCCAGCTCACCACTCCTACAAGAGACCCAGTACTTC
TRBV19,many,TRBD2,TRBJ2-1,CASKTGTSGSIGFNEQFF,TGTGCCAGTAAAACCGGGACTAGCGGGAGTATAGGGTTCAATGAGCAGTTCTTC
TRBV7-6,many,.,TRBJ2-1,CASSLGIGGLSYNEQFF,TGTGCCAGCAGCTTAGGGATCGGGGGTTTGTCCTACAATGAGCAGTTCTTC
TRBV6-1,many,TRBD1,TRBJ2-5,CASSDRGTGQAKTQYF,TGTGCCAGCAGTGACCGAGGGACAGGGCAGGCCAAGACCCAGTACTTC
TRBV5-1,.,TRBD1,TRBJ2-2,CASGTGTGGANTGELFF,TGCGCCAGCGGCACCGGGACAGGGGGCGCGAACACCGGGGAGCTGTTTTTT
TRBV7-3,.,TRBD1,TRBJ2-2,CAGRLGQGRTWELFF,TGTGCCGGCAGGCTAGGACAGGGACGAACCTGGGAGCTGTTTTTT
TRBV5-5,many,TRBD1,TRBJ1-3,CASSSGQGAPTIYF,TGTGCCAGCAGTTCAGGGCAGGGGGCGCCGACCATATATTTT
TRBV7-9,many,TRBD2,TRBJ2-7,CASSPNFGLAGGPQYF,TGTGCCAGCAGCCCGAACTTTGGACTAGCGGGAGGGCCGCAGTACTTC
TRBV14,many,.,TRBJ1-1,CASSPGIGNTEAFF,TGTGCCAGCAGCCCCGGGATCGGGAACACTGAAGCTTTCTTT
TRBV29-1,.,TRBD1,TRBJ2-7,CSGVTGTAPYEQYF,TGCAGCGGCGTGACCGGGACAGCGCCCTACGAGCAGTACTTC
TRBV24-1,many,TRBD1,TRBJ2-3,CATSDPRTGGTDTQYF,TGTGCCACCAGTGATCCGCGGACAGGGGGAACAGATACGCAGTATTTT
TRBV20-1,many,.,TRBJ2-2,CSAEGAGATGELFF,TGCAGTGCTGAGGGGGCGGGGGCCACCGGGGAGCTGTTTTTT
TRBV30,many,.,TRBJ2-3,CAWSVLPDPSTDTQYF,TGTGCCTGGAGTGTATTGCCCGACCCTAGCACAGATACGCAGTATTTT
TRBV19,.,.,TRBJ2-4,CASSMGGFQNIQYF,TGTGCCAGTAGTATGGGGGGATTCCAGAACATTCAGTACTTC
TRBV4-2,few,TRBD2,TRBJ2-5,CASSQRTSGGHRQETQYF,TGTGCCAGCAGCCAGAGGACTAGCGGGGGCCATCGCCAAGAGACCCAGTACTTC
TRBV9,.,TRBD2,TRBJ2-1,CASSAGTSPGLAGGNEQFF,TGTGCCAGCAGCGCGGGGACATCACCGGGACTAGCGGGAGGTAATGAGCAGTTCTTC
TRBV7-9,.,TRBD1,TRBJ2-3,CTSSSSTTGGSPADTQYF,TGTACCAGCAGCTCCTCCACGACAGGGGGCAGTCCGGCAGATACGCAGTATTTT
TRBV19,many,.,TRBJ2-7,CASSHSNQGWYF,TGTGCCAGTAGTCACTCTAACCAAGGATGGTACTTC
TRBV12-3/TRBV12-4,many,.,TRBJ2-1,CASSLLAFNEQFF,TGTGCCAGCAGTTTACTAGCGTTTAATGAGCAGTTCTTC
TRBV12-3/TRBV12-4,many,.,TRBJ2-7,CASSLADSNYEQYF,TGTGCCAGCAGTTTAGCGGACAGCAACTACGAGCAGTACTTC
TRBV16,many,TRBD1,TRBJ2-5,CASSQDRSGFAAQYF,TGTGCCAGCAGCCAGGACAGGAGTGGGTTCGCGGCCCAGTACTTC